These 30 T cell receptor beta chains originate from one sample sequenced in a study of Graves' ophthalmopathy and Graves' hyperthyroidism. RNA transcripts provided the template for amplifying TCR beta CDR3 regions. HTBI-primed RT-PCR formed the first round, and a multiplex PCR formed the second. In TCRdb, the multiplex PCR reads were re-called with MiXCR into one record per CDR3 protein. The profile shows 500,000 to 600,000 distinct CDR3 sequences, under 45% of them singletons. The sequenced sample consisted of peripheral blood or thyroid tissue (not recorded which). Receptors were obtained from an adult man with Graves' hyperthyroidism.

Many counts were recorded for this clonotype. The rearrangement links TRBV5-6 to TRBJ1-1; TRBD1 matches 7 bases. V was clipped by 4 bases and J by 3 bases; unmatched bases: 9. CDR3 length: 15 amino acids. Germline V gene data show CDR1 as SGHDT and CDR2 as YYEEEE. The DNA of the CDR3 is TGTGCCAGCAGCCCCATCGACAGGGAGGACACTGAAGCTTTCTTT. Translated: CASSPIDREDTEAFF.

This clonotype was seen ten or more times. This chain joins TRBV14 and TRBJ1-3; TRBD1 aligns across 8 bases. The CDR3 runs to 14 residues. V trimming: 6 bases; J trimming: 2 bases; junction bases outside the gene matches: 3. The germline V gene encodes CDR1 SGHDN and CDR2 FVKESK. The CDR3 protein is CASSQGATGNTIYF. The CDR3 nucleotides are TGTGCCAGCAGTCAGGGGGCTACTGGAAACACCATATATTTT.

This clonotype was detected many times. The rearrangement links TRBV20-1 to TRBJ1-2; 12 bases are shared with TRBD1. Germline CDR1 is DFQATT and CDR2 is SNEGSKA (reference sequence). This CDR3 is 15 amino acids long. With 5 bases clipped from V and 8 bases from J, the junction kept 12 bases outside the gene matches. The CDR3 coding sequence is TGCAGTGCTGGAACCGGGGACAGGGGGCTGAGCGGCTACACCTTC. Amino acids: CSAGTGDRGLSGYTF.

To note about this clonotype: This could be a read error, since a much larger clone is one nucleotide away. The chain has TRBV6-6 and TRBJ1-1; D may be TRBD1 (6 bases). The V gene's germline CDR1 is MNHNY and CDR2 SVGAGI (reference sequence). The CDR3 runs to 13 residues. CDR3 nucleotides: TGTGTCAGCAGTACCGACAGGCACACTGAAGCTTTCTTT. Encoded protein: CVSSTDRHTEAFF.

This clonotype was recorded many times. V and J are TRBV2 and TRBJ1-4; 9 nucleotides agree with TRBD1. Germline-derived CDR1 and CDR2 are SNHLY and FYNNEI. The CDR3 is 13 amino acids. V shed 7 bases and J 7 bases; nucleotides not matched to a gene: 4. The CDR3, as DNA: TGTGCCAGCATCAAGGACAGGGGTGAAAAACTGTTTTTT. Encoded protein: CASIKDRGEKLFF.

This clonotype has at least ten counts. The gene calls are TRBV19 and TRBJ2-7, with D possibly matching TRBD1 (5 bases). Trimming took 5 bases from V and 0 from J, leaving 11 bases between them. This CDR3 is 14 amino acids long. Per the germline V gene, CDR1 is LNHDA and CDR2 is SQIVND (reference sequence). CDR3 sequence (DNA): TGTGCCAGTAGTGCGGACACTGTCTCCTACGAGCAGTACTTC. Translating gives CASSADTVSYEQYF.

This clonotype was detected many times. This chain uses TRBV6-6 with TRBJ2-7; 7 positions match TRBD2. The V and J ends lost 2 bases and 2 bases, in that order; junction bases with no gene match: 6. The CDR3 consists of 15 residues. Germline V gives CDR1 MNHNY, CDR2 SVGAGI (reference sequence). CDR3 DNA sequence: TGTGCCAGCAGTTACCTAGCGGTGGGGACCTACGAGCAGTACTTC. Amino acid sequence: CASSYLAVGTYEQYF.

CDR3 region: CSAMGAGGNEQFF. For the CDR3, the DNA is TGCAGTGCCATGGGCGCGGGGGGCAATGAGCAGTTCTTC. The genes are TRBV20-1 and TRBJ2-7, with 8 bases aligning to TRBD2. The DNA end favors TRBJ2-1, so the J call may be wrong. CDR1 is DFQATT and CDR2 is SNEGSKA in the germline V gene (reference sequence). This CDR3 contains 13 residues.

A word on this clonotype: Since the CDR3 does not end with the conserved phenylalanine or tryptophan, this likely comes from a read error. The limits of the CDR3 on the DNA are not certain, so only TCRdb's listed CDR3 is given. The chain has TRBV29-1 and TRBJ2-5. The germline CDR1 and CDR2 sequences are SQVTM and ANQGSEA. The CDR3 length is 12 residues, termini included. CDR3 amino acids: CSVGSGGYTFGS.

Many counts were recorded for this clonotype. The V and J genes are TRBV6-5 and TRBJ2-5; the D gene could be TRBD1 or TRBD2 (6 bases each). V gave up 4 bases and J gave up 1 base, with 10 bases separating them. The CDR3 spans 14 residues. Germline values: CDR1 MNHEY, CDR2 SVGAGI. CDR3 coding DNA: TGTGCCAGCAGTTTTGGGGGGCCCCAAGAGACCCAGTACTTC. Translating it yields CASSFGGPQETQYF.

The chain joins TRBV15 to TRBJ2-5; D not resolved. The CDR3 runs 15 residues. V shed 4 bases and J shed 1 base, with 13 bases lying between them. The V gene's germline CDR1 is LNHNV and CDR2 YYDKDF (reference sequence). CDR3 in amino acids: CATSTDGYSQETQYF. The CDR3, as DNA: TGTGCCACCAGCACGGACGGATACAGCCAAGAGACCCAGTACTTC.

Ten or more counts support this clonotype. The V gene is TRBV29-1, the J gene TRBJ2-5; 9 positions match TRBD1. V lost 7 bases, J lost 5 bases, and 11 bases stayed unmatched. The CDR3 runs to 14 residues. Germline CDR1 is SQVTM and CDR2 is ANQGSEA. The CDR3 protein is CSGWGVGTGETQYF. For the CDR3, the DNA is TGCAGCGGATGGGGGGTTGGGACAGGGGAGACCCAGTACTTC.

This chain uses TRBV5-1 with TRBJ1-1; D possibly corresponds to TRBD1 (6 bases). Germline-derived CDR1 and CDR2 are SGHRS and YFSETQ. V gave up 2 bases and J gave up 4 bases, with 12 bases separating them. The CDR3 covers 14 residues. The CDR3 region is CASSFYREGTEAFF. CDR3 coding DNA: TGCGCCAGCAGCTTTTACAGGGAGGGCACTGAAGCTTTCTTT.

V usage is TRBV11-1 and J usage is TRBJ2-7; TRBD2 matches 8 bases. Per germline, CDR1 SGHAT and CDR2 FQDESV (reference sequence). J gave up 4 bases and V 4 bases, and 9 bases lay outside the gene matches. This CDR3 has 15 amino acids. DNA for the CDR3: TGTGCCAGCAGCTCCCCAGCAGCGGGGGTATACGAGCAGTACTTC. Residues: CASSSPAAGVYEQYF. Together with reference TRBV11-1 and TRBJ2-7, the CDR3 gives the full variable domain: EAEVAQSPRYKITEKSQAVAFWCDPISGHATLYWYRQILGQGPELLVQFQDESVVDDSQLPKDRFSAERLKGVDSTLKIQPAELGDSAMYLCASSSPAAGVYEQYFGPGTRLTVT.

This clonotype was seen repeatedly, ten times or more. This rearrangement joins TRBV5-8 to TRBJ2-7; D remains ambiguous. Germline CDR1 reads SGHTS; CDR2 reads YDEGEE. The CDR3 extends over 12 amino acids. V lost 4 bases and J lost 2, with 7 bases in between. The CDR3 here is CASSVDTYEQYF. CDR3 nucleotides: TGTGCCAGCAGCGTAGATACCTACGAGCAGTACTTC.

V is TRBV29-1 and J is TRBJ1-5; possibly TRBD1 for D (6 bases). Trimming took 5 bases from V and 5 from J, leaving 13 bases between them. The CDR3 runs to 13 residues. CDR1 and CDR2 from the germline V gene are SQVTM and ANQGSEA. The CDR3 sequence is CSVNTGPYQPQHF. The CDR3 nucleotides are TGCAGCGTTAATACAGGGCCCTATCAGCCCCAGCATTTT.

J is TRBJ1-6 and V is TRBV2, with 9 bases that match TRBD1. The CDR3 contains 18 residues. The V gene end was trimmed by 6 bases and the J gene end by 5 bases; junction bases not matched to a gene: 14. CDR1 and CDR2 (germline): SNHLY, FYNNEI. The CDR3 protein is CASSQPSGTGSHNSPLHF. DNA for the CDR3: TGTGCCAGCAGCCAACCCTCCGGGACAGGGTCCCATAATTCACCCCTCCACTTT.

Note on this clonotype: Germline and junction disagree at one end, which may indicate a read error. The V and J genes are TRBV4-2 and TRBJ1-3; 8 bases line up with TRBD1. The length of the CDR3 is 17 residues. Germline V gene data show CDR1 as LGHNA and CDR2 as YNFKEQ. CDR3: CASSQTGTGLTGDTIYF. In DNA form, the CDR3 reads TGTGCCAGCAGCCAAACCGGGACAGGCTTGACTGGAGACACCATATATTTT.

The chain uses TRBV5-4 and TRBJ1-2, with TRBD1 matching 9 bases. The germline CDR1 and CDR2 sequences are SGHNT and YYREEE (reference sequence). The CDR3 is made up of 14 amino acids. J lost 7 bases, V lost 3 bases, and 7 bases had no gene match. CDR3 sequence reads: CASSYGTGFIGYTF. CDR3 nucleotides: TGTGCCAGCAGCTACGGGACAGGGTTTATTGGCTACACCTTC.

About this clonotype itself: Here the CDR3 omits its conserved ending phenylalanine or tryptophan, so a read error is the likely source. The limits of the CDR3 on the DNA are not certain, so only TCRdb's listed CDR3 is given. V and J are TRBV9 and TRBJ2-5. CDR1 is SGDLS and CDR2 is YYNGEE in the germline V gene. Counting both end residues, the CDR3 totals 8 amino acids. CDR3 region: CASSVRGI.

Regarding this clonotype: At one end the junction does not follow the germline gene, possibly because of a read error. The rearrangement joins TRBV7-2 to TRBJ2-7; 7 bases fit TRBD2. Germline lookup yields CDR1 SGHTA and CDR2 FQGNSA. The length of the CDR3 is 15 residues. Here the CDR3 reads CASSHLAVSYNEQYF. CDR3 nucleotides: TGCGCCAGCAGCCACCTAGCGGTTTCCTACAATGAGCAGTACTTC.

V usage is TRBV12-3 or TRBV12-4 and J usage is TRBJ1-5; D gene ambiguous. V gave up 3 bases and J gave up 0 bases, with 9 bases separating them. This CDR3 is built from 15 residues. The CDR3 DNA sequence: TGTGCCAGCAGTTTGAGAAGGGTTAGCAATCAGCCCCAGCATTTT. This sequence encodes CASSLRRVSNQPQHF.

This clonotype was seen ten or more times. This chain connects TRBV5-6 to TRBJ2-7; D gene ambiguous. The CDR3 has 14 residues. Trimming left V 1 base short and J 5 bases short, with 13 bases between. Per the germline V gene, CDR1 is SGHDT and CDR2 is YYEEEE. The CDR3 reads CASSLISQPDEQYF. CDR3 DNA sequence: TGTGCCAGCAGCTTGATTTCCCAGCCAGACGAGCAGTACTTC.

This clonotype was found a few times. This chain uses TRBV7-3 with TRBJ1-1; D is uncertain. Trimming cost V 1 base and J 1 base, with 7 bases left between them. Germline V CDR1 and CDR2: SGHTA, FQGTGA. This CDR3 comprises 14 residues. The CDR3: CASSLSQSNTEAFF. CDR3 in DNA: TGTGCCAGCAGCTTAAGTCAGTCGAACACTGAAGCTTTCTTT.

This chain connects TRBV4-2 to TRBJ1-5; perhaps TRBD1 as D (5 bases). Germline lookup yields CDR1 LGHNA and CDR2 YNFKEQ. This CDR3 has 17 amino acids. V was pared by 4 bases and J by 3 bases, with 19 bases between. The CDR3 DNA reads as TGTGCCAGCAGCCCGAGGGGACTAGAGGGACCCAATCAGCCCCAGCATTTT. Translation: CASSPRGLEGPNQPQHF.

V and J are TRBV4-1 and TRBJ1-5; D is uncertain. Trimming removed 0 bases at V and 3 bases at J, with 9 bases between. Germline CDR1 is MGHRA and CDR2 is YSYEKL. The CDR3 runs 15 residues. CDR3 coding DNA: TGCGCCAGCAGCCAAGAGGATGCCCCCAATCAGCCCCAGCATTTT. Its translation is CASSQEDAPNQPQHF.

CDR3 in amino acids: CASSVGIVGNTIYF. The CDR3 region has the DNA TGTGCCAGCAGCGTAGGGATCGTCGGAAACACCATATATTTT. This chain connects TRBV9 to TRBJ1-3, with D uncertain. Trimming took 0 bases from V and 4 from J, leaving 8 bases between them. Germline lookup yields CDR1 SGDLS and CDR2 YYNGEE. This CDR3 spans 14 amino acids.

This clonotype appeared many times. V gene TRBV5-8 combines with J gene TRBJ1-2; 8 bases map to TRBD1. The CDR3 contains 16 residues. Germline loops: CDR1 SGHTS, CDR2 YDEGEE. V was clipped by 0 bases and J by 2 bases; unmatched bases: 6. CDR3 sequence: CASSLVGQGRNYGYTF. In DNA form, the CDR3 reads TGTGCCAGCAGCTTGGTCGGACAGGGACGCAACTATGGCTACACCTTC.

The chain has TRBV5-1 and TRBJ2-3, with TRBD2 identical over 8 bases. This CDR3 region has 13 residues. J gave up 6 bases and V 6 bases, and 6 bases lay outside the gene matches. Germline V gives CDR1 SGHRS, CDR2 YFSETQ. The CDR3 coding sequence is TGCGCCAGCACCTCTCGCGGGAGGGATACGCAGTATTTT. It yields the protein CASTSRGRDTQYF.

At least ten counts were recorded for this clonotype. This chain connects TRBV7-9 to TRBJ1-5, with D unresolved. CDR3 length equals 11 residues. In germline, CDR1 is SEHNR, CDR2 FQNEAQ (reference sequence). Trimming left V 4 bases short and J 7 bases short, with 5 bases between. CDR3 in DNA: TGTGCCAGCAGCTATCAGCAGCCCCAGCATTTT. Translating gives CASSYQQPQHF.